Included here is one T cell receptor beta chain sequence, with context. Its cognate antigen is unknown. The V segment lost 6 bases and the J segment 6 bases; nucleotides outside the gene matches: 9. The CDR3 is made up of 14 amino acids. The germline CDR1 and CDR2 sequences are MNHNY and SVGAGI (reference sequence). Sequencing was performed with immunoSEQ multiplex PCR; in TCRdb, only in-frame clones are kept and a portion is missing. Here the sample spans about 69,000 clones, roughly 92% being singletons. This specimen comes from a study of graft-versus-host responses after intestinal transplantation. Across the study: Anti-thymocyte globulin induction preceded roughly 3 years of tacrolimus and steroid maintenance in all recipients. Study-wide results and caveats: Early after transplant, HvG clones declined as circulating GvH clones peaked. The study found high graft-versus-host to host-versus-graft clonal ratios in allografts of patients with graft-donor T cell macrochimerism. Recipient-marrow GvH clones were detected, some having first appeared in ileum or blood.

The V and J genes are TRBV6-6 and TRBJ2-7; 9 positions agree with TRBD2. The starting material was bone marrow, obtained 734 days after intestinal transplantation. This TCR was sampled from a human patient who received an intestinal transplant, so some T cells may come from the graft donor. The CDR3 is CASSGGSSGAEQYF. CDR3 DNA: TGTGCCAGCAGCGGCGGCTCTAGCGGGGCCGAGCAGTACTTC.